Below are 26 T cell receptor beta chains sequenced from a single sample in a study of blood T cell repertoires in COVID-19. Profiled with immunoSEQ multiplex PCR; TCRdb holds only in-frame clones, not every one. The sample has roughly 140,000 clones, 80% to 90% seen once. Material: peripheral blood. These receptors came from an older woman with COVID-19, enrolled during active disease.

V is TRBV4-1 and J is TRBJ1-1, with 8 bases lining up with TRBD1. The CDR3 is made up of 14 amino acids. V gave up 7 bases and J gave up 5 bases; unmatched junction bases: 9. Germline V gene sequence: CDR1 MGHRA, CDR2 YSYEKL. The CDR3 protein is CASTPGQGRTEAFF. The CDR3, as DNA: TGCGCCAGCACCCCCGGACAGGGAAGGACTGAAGCTTTCTTT.

J is TRBJ1-1 and V is TRBV19; 8 bases match TRBD1. The germline V gene encodes CDR1 LNHDA and CDR2 SQIVND (reference sequence). The CDR3 is made up of 16 amino acids. Losses at the gene ends were 10 bases for V and 5 bases for J; bases not matched to a gene: 18. The CDR3 region has the DNA TGTGCCACCACGCTTGGATTCGGACAGGGAGAAACTGAAGCTTTCTTT. Translated: CATTLGFGQGETEAFF. The complete variable domain, with remaining parts taken from reference TRBV19 and TRBJ1-1, reads DGGITQSPKYLFRKEGQNVTLSCEQNLNHDAMYWYRQDPGQGLRLIYYSQIVNDFQKGDIAEGYSVSREKKESFPLTVTSAQKNPTAFYLCATTLGFGQGETEAFFGQGTRLTVV.

V gene TRBV5-8 combines with J gene TRBJ1-1; no reliable D call. CDR1 is SGHTS and CDR2 is YDEGEE in the germline V gene. There are 10 residues in the CDR3. Trimming stripped 6 bases from V and 6 bases from J, with 6 bases between. CDR3 coding DNA: TGTGCCAGCACCCGGTCTGAAGCTTTCTTT. It is translated as CASTRSEAFF.

This clone has a single count. This chain uses TRBV21-1 with TRBJ2-7; the listed D gene, TRBD1, was not tested against the DNA. TRBV21-1 is classified as a pseudogene. The CDR3 sequence is 17 residues long. CDR3 nucleotide sequence: TGTGCCAGCAGGCTCCCCCGGGACAGGGAGTGGGGCTACGAGCAGTACGTC. It yields the protein CASRLPRDREWGYEQYV.

J is TRBJ2-3 and V is TRBV13; 7 bases agree with TRBD2. Unmatched junction bases numbered 4, after V lost 4 bases and J lost 0 bases. The germline V gene encodes CDR1 PRHDT and CDR2 FYEKMQ (reference sequence). The CDR3 runs 15 residues. CDR3 residues: CASSSSGTSTDTQYF. In nucleotides, the CDR3 is TGTGCCAGCAGCTCCAGCGGGACTAGCACAGATACGCAGTATTTT.

The gene calls are TRBV23-1 and TRBJ2-7; D not resolved. TRBV23-1 is an ORF for which the function is uncertain. Trimming stripped 3 bases from V and 0 bases from J, with 18 bases between. The CDR3 is 17 residues long. For the CDR3, the DNA is TGCGCCAGCAGTCAGCCCCCGATCTCTTTCAGCTCCTACGAGCAGTACTTC. Translating it yields CASSQPPISFSSYEQYF.

The rearrangement links TRBV2 to TRBJ2-3, with TRBD1 identical over 10 bases. The CDR3 runs 15 residues. Germline V gene sequence: CDR1 SNHLY, CDR2 FYNNEI. The V gene end was trimmed by 6 bases and the J gene end by 5 bases; junction bases not matched to a gene: 8. CDR3 sequence reads: CASSGDRGIGDTQYF. The DNA of the CDR3 is TGTGCCAGCAGCGGGGACAGGGGAATCGGAGATACGCAGTATTTT.

The rearrangement links TRBV7-3 to TRBJ1-1; D uncertain. The CDR3 covers 12 residues. Germline V gene lookup returns CDR1 SGHTA and CDR2 FQGTGA. Trimming cost V 5 bases and J 2 bases, with 6 bases left between them. The CDR3 nucleotides are TGTGCCAGCAGCAATCTAAACACTGAAGCTTTCTTT. Amino acid sequence: CASSNLNTEAFF. The complete variable domain, with remaining parts taken from reference TRBV7-3 and TRBJ1-1, reads GAGVSQTPSNKVTEKGKYVELRCDPISGHTALYWYRQSLGQGPEFLIYFQGTGAADDSGLPNDRFFAVRPEGSVSTLKIQRTERGDSAVYLCASSNLNTEAFFGQGTRLTVV.

V and J are TRBV4-1 and TRBJ2-1; 13 nucleotides agree with TRBD2. Looked up from germline, CDR1 is MGHRA and CDR2 is YSYEKL. The CDR3 is 17 residues long. V was clipped by 3 bases and J by 12 bases; unmatched bases: 14. The CDR3 DNA reads TGCGCCAGCAGCCAGACTTCGGGACTAGCGGGATCCCAGGGGCAGTTCTTC. As protein: CASSQTSGLAGSQGQFF.

The chain carries TRBV27 and TRBJ2-1; tentative D call: TRBD1 (6 bases). This CDR3 contains 16 residues. CDR1 is MNHEY, CDR2 SMNVEV, per germline (reference sequence). The V gene lost 8 bases and the J gene lost 5 bases, with 22 bases spanning the gap. CDR3 sequence reads: CASSRTVTRLNNEQFF. The CDR3 bases are TGTGCCAGCTCGCGGACAGTAACGAGGCTAAACAATGAGCAGTTCTTC.

Notes on this clone: At the DNA level, this CDR3 is encoded by other sequences in the same sample as well. Written as DNA, the CDR3 is TGTGCCAGCAGCCCGGGACAGGGCTATGGCTACACCTTC. Protein: CASSPGQGYGYTF. This chain joins TRBV11-1 and TRBJ1-2; 9 bases agree with TRBD1. This CDR3 spans 13 amino acids. Losses at the gene ends were 5 bases for V and 4 bases for J; bases not matched to a gene: 2. CDR1 is SGHAT and CDR2 is FQDESV in the germline V gene (reference sequence).

V is TRBV20-1 and J is TRBJ1-2; D possibly corresponds to TRBD1 (6 bases). With 3 bases removed from V and 2 bases from J, the gap between germline ends came to 10 bases. The CDR3 loop spans 13 amino acids. Looked up from germline, CDR1 is DFQATT and CDR2 is SNEGSKA (reference sequence). CDR3 DNA: TGCAGTGCTAGTGTGGGGGCCAACTATGGCTACACCTTC. This translates into CSASVGANYGYTF.

There are a few counts of this clone. The rearrangement links TRBV11-2 to TRBJ2-1; 7 nucleotides align to TRBD1. The germline gives CDR1 SGHAT, CDR2 FQNNGV. After removal of 4 bases from V and 7 bases from J, the junction contained 10 bases not matched to a gene. The CDR3 covers 15 residues. DNA of the CDR3: TGTGCCAGCAGCTCCGGACAGGCTGGGGGAAATGAGCAGTTCTTC. Protein product: CASSSGQAGGNEQFF.

This chain uses TRBV3-1 (or the pseudogene TRBV3-2) with TRBJ1-5, with D possibly TRBD1 on 6 matching bases. Per germline, CDR1 LGHDT and CDR2 YNNKEL (reference sequence). Deletions cut 5 bases from V and 0 bases from J, with 11 bases between. The CDR3 runs to 15 residues. The CDR3 region is CASSWTAYSNQPQHF. Here the CDR3 DNA reads TGTGCCAGCAGCTGGACAGCATATAGCAATCAGCCCCAGCATTTT.

The table lists this clone with many counts. In DNA, the CDR3 is TGTGCCAGCACTGGCCGGGAGGGTAATCTCTATGGCTACACCTTC. Its translation is CASTGREGNLYGYTF. The chain recombines TRBV2 with TRBJ1-2; D is uncertain. V lost 7 bases and J lost 4, with 19 bases in between. The CDR3 extends over 15 amino acids. Germline V gene lookup returns CDR1 SNHLY and CDR2 FYNNEI.

The V and J genes are TRBV12-5 and TRBJ1-2; 7 bases are a match to TRBD1. The V segment lost 2 bases and the J segment 4 bases; nucleotides outside the gene matches: 13. Per germline, CDR1 LGHNT and CDR2 FRNRAP. The CDR3 extends over 17 amino acids. In DNA, the CDR3 is TGTGCTAGTGGTTTGCCCGACAGGGTACAAAGTCTCTATGGCTACACCTTC. Its translation is CASGLPDRVQSLYGYTF.

The chain joins TRBV6-6 to TRBJ1-1; 11 positions agree with TRBD1. From germline, CDR1 is MNHNY and CDR2 SVGAGI (reference sequence). The CDR3 is 16 residues long. The junction had 3 bases not matched to a gene; V was cut back by 2 bases and J by 1 base. The chain's CDR3 is CASSYRTGGANTEAFF. The CDR3 DNA sequence: TGTGCCAGCAGTTACCGGACAGGGGGCGCGAACACTGAAGCTTTCTTT.

This chain uses TRBV19 with TRBJ1-3; D gene uncertain. V dropped 0 bases and J dropped 0 bases, with 6 bases sitting between them. Germline loops: CDR1 LNHDA, CDR2 SQIVND (reference sequence). The CDR3 consists of 15 residues. CDR3 amino acids: CASSIDLVSGNTIYF. In DNA, the CDR3 is TGTGCCAGTAGTATAGATCTCGTCTCTGGAAACACCATATATTTT.

V usage is TRBV2 and J usage is TRBJ2-7; possibly TRBD2 for D (6 bases). The V end was cut by 3 bases, the J end by 7 bases, with 16 bases between. Germline-derived CDR1 and CDR2 are SNHLY and FYNNEI. The CDR3 runs 14 residues. The CDR3 sequence: CASSDWDSFREQYF. The DNA of the CDR3 is TGTGCCAGCAGTGACTGGGACTCCTTTCGGGAGCAGTACTTC.

CDR3 coding DNA: TGTGCCAGCAGTTTGATAGCGCGTGAAAAACTGTTTTTT. Translating gives CASSLIAREKLFF. The J gene is TRBJ1-4, the V gene TRBV6-5; D remains ambiguous. CDR3 length equals 13 residues. Per the germline V gene, CDR1 is MNHEY and CDR2 is SVGAGI. Trimming took off 4 bases at V and 7 bases at J, with 10 bases between the two ends.

V is TRBV5-8 and J is TRBJ2-1; the D gene is possibly TRBD1 (6 bases). Looked up from germline, CDR1 is SGHTS and CDR2 is YDEGEE. The V and J ends lost 4 bases and 6 bases respectively, with 14 bases between them. There are 14 residues in the CDR3. The CDR3 nucleotides read TGTGCCAGCAGCCGGACAGATACAGTCAATGAGCAGTTCTTC. Its translation: CASSRTDTVNEQFF.

The chain combines TRBV18 with TRBJ2-7; TRBD1 agrees at 7 bases. The CDR3 contains 13 residues. CDR1 is KGHSH, CDR2 LQKENI, per germline. The ends lost 8 bases at V and 2 bases at J; junction bases unmatched: 6. The CDR3 DNA reads as TGTGCCAGCACGGGACAGTTGCCCTACGAGCAGTACTTC. It encodes CASTGQLPYEQYF.

The chain joins TRBV28 to TRBJ2-2; 12 bases are a match to TRBD1. Unmatched junction bases numbered 4, after V lost 6 bases and J lost 2 bases. The germline CDR1 and CDR2 sequences are MDHEN and SYDVKM. The CDR3 sequence is 16 residues long. This CDR3 reads CASRTGQGANTGELFF. The CDR3 bases are TGTGCCAGCAGGACGGGACAGGGGGCTAACACCGGGGAGCTGTTTTTT.

The rearrangement uses TRBV10-3 and TRBJ2-2; 7 bases match TRBD2. J lost 2 bases, V lost 1 base, and 4 bases had no gene match. Germline V gene sequence: CDR1 ENHRY, CDR2 SYGVKD. The CDR3 runs 16 residues. The CDR3 reads CAISEWGGGNTGELFF. In DNA, the CDR3 is TGTGCCATCAGTGAGTGGGGCGGGGGAAACACCGGGGAGCTGTTTTTT.

The chain carries TRBV4-1 and TRBJ1-4; weak D call: TRBD1 (5 bases). CDR3 length equals 17 residues. The germline V gene has CDR1 MGHRA and CDR2 YSYEKL. V was trimmed by 3 bases and J by 7 bases, leaving 21 bases between them. CDR3 DNA: TGCGCCAGCAGCCACTCATTCGGAGGGACCGCGGGTGAAAAACTGTTTTTT. Translation: CASSHSFGGTAGEKLFF.

The chain links TRBV7-8 to TRBJ1-1; D unclear. The germline gives CDR1 SGHVS, CDR2 FQNEAQ. CDR3 size: 15 residues. Trimming pared 1 base from V and 6 bases from J, leaving 15 bases between. Here the CDR3 DNA reads TGTGCCAGCAGCTTAGAAGGACTCATAGGCCCTGAAGCTTTCTTT. Translated: CASSLEGLIGPEAFF.